One sample yielded the 2 T cell receptor beta chains listed below, sequenced in a study of T cells in Graves' hyperthyroidism and ophthalmopathy. The source material, RNA transcripts, was used to amplify TCR beta CDR3 regions. Initially, a first-round RT-PCR of the TCR CDR3 employed the HTBI primer set. From the multiplex PCR reads, TCRdb called clonotypes with MiXCR, one entry per CDR3 protein. The data show hundreds of thousands of distinct CDR3 sequences, with less than 15% seen just once and 9.5% to 13% held by the top ten. Sequenced sample: blood. These receptors were taken from a woman between 18 and 29 years old with Graves' hyperthyroidism.

This clonotype was seen many times. V usage is TRBV18 and J usage is TRBJ1-2, with D perhaps matching TRBD1 (6 bases). The CDR3 extends over 14 amino acids. CDR1 and CDR2 from the germline V gene are KGHSH and LQKENI. Trimming took 6 bases from V and 2 from J, leaving 13 bases between them. CDR3 region: CASSVQGNNYGYTF. For the CDR3, the DNA is TGTGCCAGCTCTGTACAGGGTAACAACTATGGCTACACCTTC.

This clonotype was seen only a few times. The CDR3: CASRRQGANSPLHF. The CDR3 DNA is TGTGCCAGCAGGCGACAGGGGGCGAATTCACCCCTCCACTTT. The V and J genes are TRBV28 and TRBJ1-6, with 10 bases fitting TRBD1. The J segment lost 7 bases and the V segment lost 6 bases, leaving 3 bases of the junction unmatched. From germline, CDR1 is MDHEN and CDR2 SYDVKM. The CDR3 is 14 residues long.